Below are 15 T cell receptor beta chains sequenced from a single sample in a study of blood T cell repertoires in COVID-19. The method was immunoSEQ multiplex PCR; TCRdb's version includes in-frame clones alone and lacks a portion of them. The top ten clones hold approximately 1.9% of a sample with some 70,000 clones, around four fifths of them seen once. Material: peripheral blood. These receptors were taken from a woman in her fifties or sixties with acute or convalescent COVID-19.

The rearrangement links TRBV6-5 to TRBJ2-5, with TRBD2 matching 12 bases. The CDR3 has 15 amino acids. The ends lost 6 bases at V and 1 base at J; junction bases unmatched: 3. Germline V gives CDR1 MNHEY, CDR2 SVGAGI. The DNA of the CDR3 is TGTGCCAGCAGCGCTAGCGGGAGGGCCCAAGAGACCCAGTACTTC. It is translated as CASSASGRAQETQYF.

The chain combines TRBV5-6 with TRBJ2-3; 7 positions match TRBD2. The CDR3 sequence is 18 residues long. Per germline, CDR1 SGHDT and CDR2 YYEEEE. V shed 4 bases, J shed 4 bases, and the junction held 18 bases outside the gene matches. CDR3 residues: CASSDKGGHPVYADTQYF. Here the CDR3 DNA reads TGTGCCAGCAGCGACAAGGGAGGGCACCCAGTCTACGCAGATACGCAGTATTTT.

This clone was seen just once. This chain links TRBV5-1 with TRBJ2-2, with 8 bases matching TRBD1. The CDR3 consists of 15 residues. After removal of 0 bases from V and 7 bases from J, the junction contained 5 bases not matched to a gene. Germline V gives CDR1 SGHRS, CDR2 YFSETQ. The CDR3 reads CASSLAQGAGGELFF. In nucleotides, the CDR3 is TGCGCCAGCAGCTTGGCCCAGGGGGCCGGCGGGGAGCTGTTTTTT.

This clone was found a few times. The CDR3: CASSTAGAYNEQFF. The CDR3 DNA is TGTGCCAGTAGTACAGCGGGAGCGTACAATGAGCAGTTCTTC. This chain connects TRBV19 to TRBJ2-1, with 8 positions matching TRBD2. Germline assignment: CDR1 LNHDA and CDR2 SQIVND (reference sequence). The CDR3 consists of 14 residues. J was trimmed by 4 bases and V by 4 bases; bases with no gene match: 3.

The CDR3 sequence: CASSEAPGQGGGYTF. The CDR3 coding sequence is TGTGCCAGCAGTGAAGCCCCGGGACAGGGAGGTGGCTACACCTTC. The rearrangement links TRBV2 to TRBJ1-2, with 9 bases that match TRBD1. CDR3 length: 15 residues. CDR1 SNHLY and CDR2 FYNNEI come from the germline V gene. V was pared by 0 bases and J by 7 bases, with 6 bases of the junction left unmatched.

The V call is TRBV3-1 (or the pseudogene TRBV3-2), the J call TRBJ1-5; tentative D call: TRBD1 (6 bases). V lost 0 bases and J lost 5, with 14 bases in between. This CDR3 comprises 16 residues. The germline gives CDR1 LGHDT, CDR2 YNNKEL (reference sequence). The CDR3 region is CASSQDYRVRDQPQHF. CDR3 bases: TGTGCCAGCAGCCAAGACTACAGGGTTAGAGATCAGCCCCAGCATTTT.

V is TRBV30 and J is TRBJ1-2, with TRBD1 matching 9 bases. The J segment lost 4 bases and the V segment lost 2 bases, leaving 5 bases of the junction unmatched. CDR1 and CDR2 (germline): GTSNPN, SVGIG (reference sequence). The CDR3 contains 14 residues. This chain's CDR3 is CAWSRQGGTYGYTF. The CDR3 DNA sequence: TGTGCCTGGAGTCGACAGGGGGGTACCTATGGCTACACCTTC.

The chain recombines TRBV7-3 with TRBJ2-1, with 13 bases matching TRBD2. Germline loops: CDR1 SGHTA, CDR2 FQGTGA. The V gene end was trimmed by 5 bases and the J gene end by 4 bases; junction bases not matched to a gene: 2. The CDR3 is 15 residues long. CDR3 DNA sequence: TGTGCCAGCAGCCTGGGACTAGCGGGATACAATGAGCAGTTCTTC. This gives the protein CASSLGLAGYNEQFF.

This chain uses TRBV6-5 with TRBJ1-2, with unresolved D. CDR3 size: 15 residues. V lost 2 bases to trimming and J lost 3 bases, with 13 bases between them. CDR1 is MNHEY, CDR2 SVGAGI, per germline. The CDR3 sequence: CASSYNPRADYGYTF. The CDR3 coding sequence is TGTGCCAGCAGTTACAACCCAAGAGCGGACTATGGCTACACCTTC.

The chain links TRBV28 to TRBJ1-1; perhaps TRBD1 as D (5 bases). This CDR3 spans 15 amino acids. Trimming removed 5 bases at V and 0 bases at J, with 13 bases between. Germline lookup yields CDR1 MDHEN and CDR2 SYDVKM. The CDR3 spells CASSPRQNLNTEAFF. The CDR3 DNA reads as TGTGCCAGCAGTCCCCGACAGAATTTGAACACTGAAGCTTTCTTT. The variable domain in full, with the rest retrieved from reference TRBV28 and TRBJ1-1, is DVKVTQSSRYLVKRTGEKVFLECVQDMDHENMFWYRQDPGLGLRLIYFSYDVKMKEKGDIPEGYSVSREKKERFSLILESASTNQTSMYLCASSPRQNLNTEAFFGQGTRLTVV.

CDR3 bases: TGTGCCAGCAGTGAAGCGCTAGCGGTCGCCGAGCAGTACTTC. This encodes CASSEALAVAEQYF. The genes are TRBV6-1 and TRBJ2-7; TRBD2 agrees at 7 bases. The length of the CDR3 is 14 residues. Germline loops: CDR1 MNHNS, CDR2 SASEGT. J lost 6 bases, V lost 0 bases, and 5 bases had no gene match.

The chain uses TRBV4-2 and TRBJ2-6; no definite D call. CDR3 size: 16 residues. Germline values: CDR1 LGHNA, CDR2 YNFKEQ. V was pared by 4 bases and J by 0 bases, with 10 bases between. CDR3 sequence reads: CASSPSLSSGANVLTF. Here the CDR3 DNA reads TGTGCCAGCAGCCCGTCTCTGAGCTCTGGGGCCAACGTCCTGACTTTC.

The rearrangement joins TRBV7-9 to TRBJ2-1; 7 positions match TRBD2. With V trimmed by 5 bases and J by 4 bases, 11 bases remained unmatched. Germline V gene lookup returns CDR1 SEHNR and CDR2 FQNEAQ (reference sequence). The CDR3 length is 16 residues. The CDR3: CASSPPGLAAYNEQFF. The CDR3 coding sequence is TGTGCCAGCAGCCCCCCCGGGCTAGCGGCATACAATGAGCAGTTCTTC.

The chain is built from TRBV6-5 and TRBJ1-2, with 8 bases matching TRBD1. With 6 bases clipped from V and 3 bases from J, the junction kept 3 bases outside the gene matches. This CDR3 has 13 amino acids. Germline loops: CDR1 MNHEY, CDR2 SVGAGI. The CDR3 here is CASRMDRDYGYTF. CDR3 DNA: TGTGCCAGCAGGATGGACAGGGACTATGGCTACACCTTC.

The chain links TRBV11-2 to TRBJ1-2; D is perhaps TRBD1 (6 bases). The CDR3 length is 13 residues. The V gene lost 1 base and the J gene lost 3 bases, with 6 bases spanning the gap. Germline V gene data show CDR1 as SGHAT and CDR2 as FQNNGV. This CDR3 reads CASSLGTDYGYTF. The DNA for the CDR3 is TGTGCCAGCAGCTTAGGGACAGACTATGGCTACACCTTC.